This T cell receptor (beta chain) was captured in a study of T cell responses to AZD1222 COVID-19 vaccine. About the study: Second doses that came at about 4 or about 12 weeks were put together.

Of note for this clone: Its antigen remains unknown.

Germline assignment: CDR1 LNHDA and CDR2 SQIVND (reference sequence). The CDR3 is made up of 14 amino acids. Trimming left V 5 bases short and J 5 bases short, with 15 bases between. Overall study results and limits: With two AZD1222 doses given, Spike-specific TCR breadth and depth both rose. Seropositivity was recorded at baseline in only a handful of AZD1222 recipients.

Generated by immunoSEQ multiplex PCR, the TCRdb table keeps only in-frame clones and is missing some. The sample consists of about 160,000 clones, roughly nine tenths of them appearing once. This clonotype originated in an adult in good health. V and J are TRBV19 and TRBJ1-1, with D uncertain. The sequences come from peripheral blood, collected on day 0 of AZD1222 vaccination. CDR3 DNA sequence: TGTGCCAGTAGTTCTCCGCGCTGGGATACTGAAGCTTTCTTT. Its translation: CASSSPRWDTEAFF.